These T cell receptor beta chains were read from a single sample in a study of T cells in Graves' hyperthyroidism and ophthalmopathy. TCRdb reanalysed the multiplex PCR reads using MiXCR and keeps one entry per CDR3 protein. Of 360,000 or so distinct CDR3 sequences listed, roughly 15% are singletons. Sequencing was performed on blood. Receptor source: a woman aged 60-75 years with Graves' ophthalmopathy. The CDR3 runs from the conserved cysteine through the conserved F or W. The order of the fields is V gene, clone size, J gene, D gene, CDR3 DNA, CDR3 protein. The D gene is left open where the match is weak. Clone size is not always given. Where it is, it says once, few, many or a class for expanded clones.

v_call: TRBV20-1; clone_size: many; j_call: TRBJ2-3; d_call: -; cdr3_nt: TGCAGTGTTAAAGAGTCGGTCGGTACGCAGTATTTT; cdr3_aa: CSVKESVGTQYF
v_call: TRBV27; clone_size: few; j_call: TRBJ2-3; d_call: TRBD2; cdr3_nt: TGTGCCAGCAGCTTCCGGGAGGGTCCTGGAGATACGCAGTATTTT; cdr3_aa: CASSFREGPGDTQYF
v_call: TRBV7-2; clone_size: many; j_call: TRBJ2-1; d_call: TRBD2; cdr3_nt: TGTGCCAGCAGCCCCCGGGGCGGGGGGAATGAGCAGTTCTTC; cdr3_aa: CASSPRGGGNEQFF
v_call: TRBV24-1; clone_size: -; j_call: TRBJ2-2; d_call: -; cdr3_nt: TGTGCCACCAGTGATTTTTCACAGGGCTCCGGGGAGCTGTTTTTT; cdr3_aa: CATSDFSQGSGELFF
v_call: TRBV12-3/TRBV12-4; clone_size: many; j_call: TRBJ1-2; d_call: -; cdr3_nt: TGTGCCAGCAGTTTCCAAGGAGGCAGGTCGAACTATGGCTACACCTTC; cdr3_aa: CASSFQGGRSNYGYTF
v_call: TRBV19; clone_size: few; j_call: TRBJ1-4; d_call: -; cdr3_nt: TGTGCCAGTACCCCCCGAGGAGGGATGGAGGCAACTAATGAAAAACTGTTTTTT; cdr3_aa: CASTPRGGMEATNEKLFF
v_call: TRBV7-3; clone_size: many; j_call: TRBJ2-1; d_call: -; cdr3_nt: TGTGCCAGCAGCTACCAGGCAAGGCGGGATGAGCAGTTCTTC; cdr3_aa: CASSYQARRDEQFF
v_call: TRBV11-2; clone_size: many; j_call: TRBJ2-7; d_call: -; cdr3_nt: TGTGCCAGCAGCCCCAGGGGTAGTCACGAGCAGTACTTC; cdr3_aa: CASSPRGSHEQYF
v_call: TRBV4-1; clone_size: many; j_call: TRBJ2-1; d_call: -; cdr3_nt: TGCGCCAGCATCCCCGAGGGGGGGTCTAGCTCCTACAATGAGCAGTTCTTC; cdr3_aa: CASIPEGGSSSYNEQFF
v_call: TRBV9; clone_size: few; j_call: TRBJ2-2; d_call: TRBD2; cdr3_nt: TGTGCCAGCAGCGTGGGGGCGGCGGGAGGCACCGGGGAGCTGTTTTTT; cdr3_aa: CASSVGAAGGTGELFF
v_call: TRBV19; clone_size: -; j_call: TRBJ2-7; d_call: -; cdr3_nt: TGTGCCAGTATGGGGACCGCAGCTGGCGAGCAGTACTTC; cdr3_aa: CASMGTAAGEQYF
v_call: TRBV11-2; clone_size: many; j_call: TRBJ2-1; d_call: TRBD1; cdr3_nt: TGTGCCAGCAGCTCTCAGGGGGCGCCGGACAATGAGCAGTTCTTC; cdr3_aa: CASSSQGAPDNEQFF
v_call: TRBV9; clone_size: many; j_call: TRBJ2-5; d_call: -; cdr3_nt: TGTGCCAGCAGCGTATCTCAGGAACAAGAGACCCAGTACTTC; cdr3_aa: CASSVSQEQETQYF
v_call: TRBV19; clone_size: few; j_call: TRBJ1-1; d_call: -; cdr3_nt: TGTGCCAGTACCACCCACGAGGGGGACAACACTGAAGCTTTCTTT; cdr3_aa: CASTTHEGDNTEAFF
v_call: TRBV20-1; clone_size: -; j_call: TRBJ2-1; d_call: TRBD2; cdr3_nt: TGCAGTGCTTCTAGCGGGAGCTACGAGCAGTTCTTC; cdr3_aa: CSASSGSYEQFF
v_call: TRBV5-1; clone_size: many; j_call: TRBJ2-2; d_call: -; cdr3_nt: TGCGCCAGCAGCTCGAGGCCTCCCGGGGAGCTGTTTTTT; cdr3_aa: CASSSRPPGELFF
v_call: TRBV12-3/TRBV12-4; clone_size: -; j_call: TRBJ1-6; d_call: -; cdr3_nt: TGTGCCAGCAGTTTTTTAGTAAGATCACCCCTCCACTTT; cdr3_aa: CASSFLVRSPLHF
v_call: TRBV19; clone_size: -; j_call: TRBJ2-5; d_call: -; cdr3_nt: TGTGCCACCGCTAGCAGGGGAGGGGAGACCCAGTACTTC; cdr3_aa: CATASRGGETQYF
v_call: TRBV7-3; clone_size: many; j_call: TRBJ2-5; d_call: -; cdr3_nt: TGTGCCAGCAGCTTACGGGGCAGTGTGCAAGAGACCCAGTACTTC; cdr3_aa: CASSLRGSVQETQYF
v_call: TRBV2; clone_size: many; j_call: TRBJ1-5; d_call: -; cdr3_nt: TGTGCCAGCAGTGAATCGAGGGGGAGGGATCAGCCCCAGCATTTT; cdr3_aa: CASSESRGRDQPQHF
v_call: TRBV29-1; clone_size: -; j_call: TRBJ2-1; d_call: TRBD2; cdr3_nt: TGCAGCGTTTTGGGGACTAGCGGGGCTACCTACAATGAGCAGTTCTTC; cdr3_aa: CSVLGTSGATYNEQFF
v_call: TRBV6-2/TRBV6-3; clone_size: -; j_call: TRBJ2-4; d_call: TRBD2; cdr3_nt: TGTGCCAGCAGTGGGAGGGAAGGTGCCAAAAACATTCAGTACTTC; cdr3_aa: CASSGREGAKNIQYF
v_call: TRBV6-1; clone_size: few; j_call: TRBJ2-7; d_call: TRBD1; cdr3_nt: TGTGCCAGCAGTCTCTTAGGGGGCCTCAGCTCCTACGAGCAGTACTTC; cdr3_aa: CASSLLGGLSSYEQYF
v_call: TRBV28; clone_size: -; j_call: TRBJ2-3; d_call: TRBD2; cdr3_nt: TGTGCCAGCAGTTTCTATGGACTAGCGGGAGGGAACACAGATACGCAGTATTTT; cdr3_aa: CASSFYGLAGGNTDTQYF
v_call: TRBV28; clone_size: many; j_call: TRBJ2-3; d_call: -; cdr3_nt: TGTGCCAGCACCACATGGGGGGTTTACCCAGATACGCAGTATTTT; cdr3_aa: CASTTWGVYPDTQYF
v_call: TRBV28; clone_size: many; j_call: TRBJ2-7; d_call: TRBD2; cdr3_nt: TGTGCCAGCAGACCCAGCGGGAGGGTCTACGAGCAGTACTTC; cdr3_aa: CASRPSGRVYEQYF
v_call: TRBV6-1; clone_size: many; j_call: TRBJ2-7; d_call: -; cdr3_nt: TGTGCCAGCACTCGTTCGAGGAGTGGGACCGCGAGCTCCTACGAGCAGTACTTC; cdr3_aa: CASTRSRSGTASSYEQYF
v_call: TRBV2; clone_size: many; j_call: TRBJ1-1; d_call: -; cdr3_nt: TGTGCCGTATCCTCACGGAACACTGAAGCTTTCTTT; cdr3_aa: CAVSSRNTEAFF
v_call: TRBV12-5; clone_size: many; j_call: TRBJ2-2; d_call: -; cdr3_nt: TGTGCTAGTGGTTTGGTACTTGGCTCTATCGCGAACACCGGGGAGCTGTTTTTT; cdr3_aa: CASGLVLGSIANTGELFF
v_call: TRBV5-4; clone_size: -; j_call: TRBJ2-7; d_call: TRBD1; cdr3_nt: TGTGCCAGCAGCCCGGACTCGACAGGGAGCGAGCAGTACTTC; cdr3_aa: CASSPDSTGSEQYF
v_call: TRBV27; clone_size: many; j_call: TRBJ2-1; d_call: -; cdr3_nt: TGTGCCAGCAGTCCTCCCCACGGGACGGGTACCTACAATGAGCAGTTCTTC; cdr3_aa: CASSPPHGTGTYNEQFF
v_call: TRBV20-1; clone_size: many; j_call: TRBJ2-5; d_call: TRBD1; cdr3_nt: TGCAGTGCTAGAGATCCAGGGGGCTTCCAAGAGACCCAGTACTTC; cdr3_aa: CSARDPGGFQETQYF
v_call: TRBV5-1; clone_size: many; j_call: TRBJ2-1; d_call: TRBD2; cdr3_nt: TGCGCCAGCAGCCCGGGACTAGCGGAGAGGGGTGAGCAGTTCTTC; cdr3_aa: CASSPGLAERGEQFF
v_call: TRBV27; clone_size: few; j_call: TRBJ2-7; d_call: TRBD1; cdr3_nt: TGTGCCGCCACGGGACAGCGCGGAGCCCACGAGCAGTACTTC; cdr3_aa: CAATGQRGAHEQYF
v_call: TRBV12-3/TRBV12-4; clone_size: many; j_call: TRBJ2-3; d_call: TRBD2; cdr3_nt: TGTGCCAGCAGCCTGAGCGGGAGGGGCACAGATACGCAGTATTTT; cdr3_aa: CASSLSGRGTDTQYF
v_call: TRBV6-6; clone_size: many; j_call: TRBJ2-2; d_call: -; cdr3_nt: TGTGCCAGCAGTTACTCACCTTTGGACCCTGACACCGGGGAGCTGTTTTTT; cdr3_aa: CASSYSPLDPDTGELFF
v_call: TRBV7-7; clone_size: -; j_call: TRBJ2-2; d_call: -; cdr3_nt: TGTGCTAGCAGCCGGGACCTCCGGGGATCCGGGGAGCTGTTTTTT; cdr3_aa: CASSRDLRGSGELFF
v_call: TRBV6-1; clone_size: many; j_call: TRBJ2-2; d_call: TRBD2; cdr3_nt: TGTGCCGCGCGATTGGGGGGGGGCACCGGGGAGCTGTTTTTT; cdr3_aa: CAARLGGGTGELFF
v_call: TRBV2; clone_size: many; j_call: TRBJ2-5; d_call: -; cdr3_nt: TGTGCCAGCAGTGACGGGGGCCGGGAGACCCAGTACTTC; cdr3_aa: CASSDGGRETQYF
v_call: TRBV20-1; clone_size: many; j_call: TRBJ2-7; d_call: TRBD2; cdr3_nt: TGCAGTGCTAGAGCGCCGTTGATAGCGGGAGGAGTTGAGCAGTACTTC; cdr3_aa: CSARAPLIAGGVEQYF
v_call: TRBV2; clone_size: many; j_call: TRBJ2-7; d_call: TRBD2; cdr3_nt: TGTGCCAGCAGTCGCACCGGGCGGGAGCGCTCCTACGAGCAGTACTTC; cdr3_aa: CASSRTGRERSYEQYF
v_call: TRBV6-1; clone_size: -; j_call: TRBJ1-4; d_call: TRBD1; cdr3_nt: TGTGCCAGCAGCAAGGGGGGACAGGTAGATGAAAAACTGTTTTTT; cdr3_aa: CASSKGGQVDEKLFF
v_call: TRBV11-2; clone_size: many; j_call: TRBJ2-3; d_call: TRBD1; cdr3_nt: TGTGCCAGCAGCTTGTCCGGGACAGGGATCGCAGATACGCAGTATTTT; cdr3_aa: CASSLSGTGIADTQYF
v_call: TRBV11-1; clone_size: many; j_call: TRBJ2-7; d_call: -; cdr3_nt: TGTGCCAGCAGCTTAGCCGTAACCTACGAGCAGTACTTC; cdr3_aa: CASSLAVTYEQYF
v_call: TRBV28; clone_size: many; j_call: TRBJ2-6; d_call: -; cdr3_nt: TGTGCCAGCAGCTTACCCTCAGGGGGAGGTACTGGGGCCAACGTCCTGACTTTC; cdr3_aa: CASSLPSGGGTGANVLTF
v_call: TRBV20-1; clone_size: many; j_call: TRBJ1-6; d_call: -; cdr3_nt: TGCAGTGCTAGAGAGGAGGGGTGGGGGGGGTCACCCCTCCACTTT; cdr3_aa: CSAREEGWGGSPLHF
v_call: TRBV5-1; clone_size: many; j_call: TRBJ2-7; d_call: -; cdr3_nt: TGCGCCAGCAGCTTGGACGGGGCCAACTACGAGCAGTACTTC; cdr3_aa: CASSLDGANYEQYF
v_call: TRBV2; clone_size: many; j_call: TRBJ2-5; d_call: TRBD2; cdr3_nt: TGTGCCAGCAGTGGAGTACGGGGGGACCAAGAGACCCAGTACTTC; cdr3_aa: CASSGVRGDQETQYF
v_call: TRBV6-2/TRBV6-3; clone_size: many; j_call: TRBJ2-7; d_call: -; cdr3_nt: TGTGCCAGCAGTTACCTGAGAACCTACGAGCAGTACTTC; cdr3_aa: CASSYLRTYEQYF
v_call: TRBV10-2; clone_size: few; j_call: TRBJ1-5; d_call: TRBD1; cdr3_nt: TGCGCCAGCAATGACAGGGGGGCCTATCAGCCCCAGCATTTT; cdr3_aa: CASNDRGAYQPQHF
v_call: TRBV28; clone_size: many; j_call: TRBJ2-5; d_call: TRBD1; cdr3_nt: TGTGCCAGCAGTTTCCCGGGACAGGGGCAAGAGACCCAGTACTTC; cdr3_aa: CASSFPGQGQETQYF
v_call: TRBV20-1; clone_size: -; j_call: TRBJ2-3; d_call: TRBD2; cdr3_nt: TGCAGTGTGGTAGCGGGAGCTGAAAATGCGCAGTATTTT; cdr3_aa: CSVVAGAENAQYF
v_call: TRBV5-1; clone_size: many; j_call: TRBJ2-3; d_call: -; cdr3_nt: TGTGCCAGCAGCCTTGGACAGAGCACAGATACGCAGTATTTT; cdr3_aa: CASSLGQSTDTQYF
v_call: TRBV20-1; clone_size: few; j_call: TRBJ1-5; d_call: -; cdr3_nt: TGCAGTGTTATAGGACAGATAGATCAGCCCCAGCATTTT; cdr3_aa: CSVIGQIDQPQHF
v_call: TRBV5-1; clone_size: many; j_call: TRBJ2-3; d_call: TRBD2; cdr3_nt: TGCGCCAGCAGCTTGCTTACTAGCGCCAGCACAGATACGCAGTATTTT; cdr3_aa: CASSLLTSASTDTQYF